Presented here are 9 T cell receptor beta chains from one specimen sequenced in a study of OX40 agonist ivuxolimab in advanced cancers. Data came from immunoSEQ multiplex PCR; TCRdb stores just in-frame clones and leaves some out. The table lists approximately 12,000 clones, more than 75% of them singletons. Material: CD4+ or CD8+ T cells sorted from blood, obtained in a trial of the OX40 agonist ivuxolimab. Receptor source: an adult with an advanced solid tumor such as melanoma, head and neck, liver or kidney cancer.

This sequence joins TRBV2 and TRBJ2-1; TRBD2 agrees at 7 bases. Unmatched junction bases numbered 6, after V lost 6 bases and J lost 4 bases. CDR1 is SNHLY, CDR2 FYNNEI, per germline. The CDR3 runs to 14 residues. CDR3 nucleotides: TGTGCCAGCAGCAACCGGCGGGGGTACAATGAGCAGTTCTTC. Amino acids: CASSNRRGYNEQFF.

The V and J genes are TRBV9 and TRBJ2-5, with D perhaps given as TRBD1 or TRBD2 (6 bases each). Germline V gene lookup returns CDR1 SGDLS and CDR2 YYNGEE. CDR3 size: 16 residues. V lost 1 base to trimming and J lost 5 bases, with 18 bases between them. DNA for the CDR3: TGTGCCAGCAGCGTAACCGGGGGCAGAGGTGTTGAGACCCAGTACTTC. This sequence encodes CASSVTGGRGVETQYF.

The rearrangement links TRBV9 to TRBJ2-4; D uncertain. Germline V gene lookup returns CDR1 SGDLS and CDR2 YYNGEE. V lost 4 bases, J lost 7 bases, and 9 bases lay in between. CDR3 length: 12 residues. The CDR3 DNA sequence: TGTGCCAGCAGCCCAGGTTCCAACATTCAGTACTTC. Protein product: CASSPGSNIQYF. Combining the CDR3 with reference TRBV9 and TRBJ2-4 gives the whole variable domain DSGVTQTPKHLITATGQRVTLRCSPRSGDLSVYWYQQSLDQGLQFLIQYYNGEERAKGNILERFSAQQFPDLHSELNLSSLELGDSALYFCASSPGSNIQYFGAGTRLSVL.

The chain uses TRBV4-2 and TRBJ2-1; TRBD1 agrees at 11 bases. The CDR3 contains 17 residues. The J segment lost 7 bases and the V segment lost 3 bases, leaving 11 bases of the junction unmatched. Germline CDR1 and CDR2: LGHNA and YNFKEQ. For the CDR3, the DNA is TGTGCCAGCAGCCACGTCCTCTCGGACAGGGGGCTAAATGAGCAGTTCTTC. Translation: CASSHVLSDRGLNEQFF.

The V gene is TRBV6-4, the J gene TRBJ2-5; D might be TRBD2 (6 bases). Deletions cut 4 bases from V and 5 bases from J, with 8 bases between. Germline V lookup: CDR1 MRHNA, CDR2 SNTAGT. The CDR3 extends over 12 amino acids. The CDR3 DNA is TGTGCCAGCAGTGCAGGAGGGGAGACCCAGTACTTC. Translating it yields CASSAGGETQYF.

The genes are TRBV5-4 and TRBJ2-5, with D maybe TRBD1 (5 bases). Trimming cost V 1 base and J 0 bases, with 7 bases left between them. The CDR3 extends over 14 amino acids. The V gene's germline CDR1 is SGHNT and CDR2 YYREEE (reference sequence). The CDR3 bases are TGTGCCAGCAGCTTGACGACAGACCAAGAGACCCAGTACTTC. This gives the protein CASSLTTDQETQYF.

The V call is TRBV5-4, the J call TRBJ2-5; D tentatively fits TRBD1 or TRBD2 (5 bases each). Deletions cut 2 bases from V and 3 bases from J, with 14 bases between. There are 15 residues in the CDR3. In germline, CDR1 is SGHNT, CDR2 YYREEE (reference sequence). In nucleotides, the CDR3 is TGTGCCAGCAGCTTCTCTCCGGGGACCGAAGAGACCCAGTACTTC. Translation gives CASSFSPGTEETQYF. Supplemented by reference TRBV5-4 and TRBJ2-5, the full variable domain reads ETGVTQSPTHLIKTRGQQVTLRCSSQSGHNTVSWYQQALGQGPQFIFQYYREEENGRGNFPPRFSGLQFPNYSSELNVNALELDDSALYLCASSFSPGTEETQYFGPGTRLLVL.

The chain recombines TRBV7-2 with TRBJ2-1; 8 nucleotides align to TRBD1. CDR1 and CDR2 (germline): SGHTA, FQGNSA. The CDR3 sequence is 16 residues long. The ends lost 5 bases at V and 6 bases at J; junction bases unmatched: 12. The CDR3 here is CASSSFGTGGGNEQFF. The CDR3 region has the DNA TGTGCCAGCAGCAGCTTCGGGACAGGTGGAGGCAATGAGCAGTTCTTC.

CDR3 DNA sequence: TGTGCCAGCAGCTTAGAATTGGGTGGGGAGACCCAGTACTTC. Translation gives CASSLELGGETQYF. The chain recombines TRBV7-6 with TRBJ2-5; D remains unclear. V was trimmed by 1 base and J by 5 bases, leaving 11 bases between them. CDR1 and CDR2 from the germline V gene are SGHVS and FNYEAQ. This CDR3 spans 14 amino acids. Full variable domain (rest looked up from reference TRBV7-6 and TRBJ2-5): GAGVSQSPRYKVTKRGQDVALRCDPISGHVSLYWYRQALGQGPEFLTYFNYEAQQDKSGLPNDRFSAERPEGSISTLTIQRTEQRDSAMYRCASSLELGGETQYFGPGTRLLVL.